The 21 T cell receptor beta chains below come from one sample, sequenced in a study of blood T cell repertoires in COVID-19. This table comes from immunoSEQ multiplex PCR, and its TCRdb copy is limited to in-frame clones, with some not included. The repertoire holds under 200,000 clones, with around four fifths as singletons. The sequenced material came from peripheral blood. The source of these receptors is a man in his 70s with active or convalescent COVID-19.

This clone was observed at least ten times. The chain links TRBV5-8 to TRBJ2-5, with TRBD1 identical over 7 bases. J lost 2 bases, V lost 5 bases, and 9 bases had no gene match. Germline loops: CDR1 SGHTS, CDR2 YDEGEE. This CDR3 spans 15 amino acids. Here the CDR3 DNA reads TGTGCCAGCAGGTATAAAGACAGGGCTCAAGAGACCCAGTACTTC. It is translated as CASRYKDRAQETQYF.

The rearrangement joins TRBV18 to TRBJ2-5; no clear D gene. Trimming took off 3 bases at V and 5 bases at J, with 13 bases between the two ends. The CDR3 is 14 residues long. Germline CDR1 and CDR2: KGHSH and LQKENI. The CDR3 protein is CASSPGGVSETQYF. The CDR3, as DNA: TGTGCCAGCTCACCGGGTGGAGTATCGGAGACCCAGTACTTC.

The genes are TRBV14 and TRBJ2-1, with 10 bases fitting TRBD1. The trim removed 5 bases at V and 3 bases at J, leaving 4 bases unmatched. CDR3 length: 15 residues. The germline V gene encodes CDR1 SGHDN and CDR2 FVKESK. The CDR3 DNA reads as TGTGCCAGCAGCGCGGGACAGGGGATCTACAATGAGCAGTTCTTC. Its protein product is CASSAGQGIYNEQFF.

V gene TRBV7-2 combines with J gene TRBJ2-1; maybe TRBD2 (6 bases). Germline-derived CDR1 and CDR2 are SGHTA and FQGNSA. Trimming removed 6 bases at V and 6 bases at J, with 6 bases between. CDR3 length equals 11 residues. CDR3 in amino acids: CASRGGNEQFF. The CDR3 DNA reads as TGTGCCAGCAGGGGAGGCAATGAGCAGTTCTTC.

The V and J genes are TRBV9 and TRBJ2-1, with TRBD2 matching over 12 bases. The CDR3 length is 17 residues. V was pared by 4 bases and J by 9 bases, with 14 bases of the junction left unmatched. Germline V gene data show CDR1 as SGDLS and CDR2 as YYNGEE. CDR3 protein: CASSPRPLAGGGAEQFF. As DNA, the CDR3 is TGTGCCAGCAGCCCCCGCCCACTAGCGGGAGGTGGGGCTGAGCAGTTCTTC.

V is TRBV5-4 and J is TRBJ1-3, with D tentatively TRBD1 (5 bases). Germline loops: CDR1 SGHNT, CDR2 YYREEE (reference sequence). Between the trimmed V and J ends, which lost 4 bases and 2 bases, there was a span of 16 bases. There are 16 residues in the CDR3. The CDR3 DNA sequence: TGTGCCAGCAGCGCGGGGGTGGGGGAGGCTGGAAACACCATATATTTT. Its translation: CASSAGVGEAGNTIYF.

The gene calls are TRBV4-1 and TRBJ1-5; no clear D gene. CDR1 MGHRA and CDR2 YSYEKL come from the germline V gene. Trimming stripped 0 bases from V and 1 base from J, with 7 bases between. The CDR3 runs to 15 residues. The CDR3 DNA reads TGCGCCAGCAGCCAAGAGGGGAGAAGCAATCAGCCCCAGCATTTT. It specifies CASSQEGRSNQPQHF.

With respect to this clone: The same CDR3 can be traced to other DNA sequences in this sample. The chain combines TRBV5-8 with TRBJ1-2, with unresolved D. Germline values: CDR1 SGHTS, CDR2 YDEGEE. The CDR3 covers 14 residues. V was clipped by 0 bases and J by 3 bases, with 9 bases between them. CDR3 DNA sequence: TGTGCCAGCAGCTTGGTGGGTACAGACTATGGCTACACCTTC. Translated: CASSLVGTDYGYTF.

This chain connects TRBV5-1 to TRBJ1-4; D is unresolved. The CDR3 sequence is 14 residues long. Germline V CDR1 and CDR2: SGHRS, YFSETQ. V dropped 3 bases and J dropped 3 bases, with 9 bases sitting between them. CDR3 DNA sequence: TGCGCCAGCAGCTCACGAACAGCTAATGAAAAACTGTTTTTT. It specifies CASSSRTANEKLFF.

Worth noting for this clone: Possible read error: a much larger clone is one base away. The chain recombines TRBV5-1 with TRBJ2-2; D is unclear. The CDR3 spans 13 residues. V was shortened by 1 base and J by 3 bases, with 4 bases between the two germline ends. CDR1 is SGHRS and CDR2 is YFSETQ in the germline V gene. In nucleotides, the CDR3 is TGCGCCAGCAGCTTGTCAGACACCGGGGAGCTGTTTTTT. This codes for CASSLSDTGELFF.

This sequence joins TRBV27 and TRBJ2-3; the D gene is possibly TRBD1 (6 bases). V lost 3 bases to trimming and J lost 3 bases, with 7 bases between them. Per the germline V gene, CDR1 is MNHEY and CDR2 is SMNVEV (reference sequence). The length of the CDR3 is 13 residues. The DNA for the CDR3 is TGTGCCAGCAGTTTCACAGGGACAGATACGCAGTATTTT. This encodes CASSFTGTDTQYF.

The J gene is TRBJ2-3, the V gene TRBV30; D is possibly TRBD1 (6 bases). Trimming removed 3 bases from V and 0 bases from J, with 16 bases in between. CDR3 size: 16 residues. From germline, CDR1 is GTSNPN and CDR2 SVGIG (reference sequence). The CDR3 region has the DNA TGTGCCTGGAGCGCCGGAGCAGGGGTTAGCACAGATACGCAGTATTTT. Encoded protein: CAWSAGAGVSTDTQYF.

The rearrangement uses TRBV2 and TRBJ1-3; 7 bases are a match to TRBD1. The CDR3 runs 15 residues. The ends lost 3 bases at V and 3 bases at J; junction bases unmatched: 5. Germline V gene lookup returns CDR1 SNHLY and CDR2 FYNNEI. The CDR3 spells CASSDIRGLGNTIYF. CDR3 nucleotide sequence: TGTGCCAGCAGTGATATAAGGGGGCTTGGAAACACCATATATTTT.

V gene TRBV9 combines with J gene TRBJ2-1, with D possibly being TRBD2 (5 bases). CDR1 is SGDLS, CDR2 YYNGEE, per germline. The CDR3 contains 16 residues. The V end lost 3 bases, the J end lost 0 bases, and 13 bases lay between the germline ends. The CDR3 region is CASSALAASSYNEQFF. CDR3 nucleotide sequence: TGTGCCAGCAGCGCGCTAGCAGCGAGCTCCTACAATGAGCAGTTCTTC. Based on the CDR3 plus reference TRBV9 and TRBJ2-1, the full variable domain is DSGVTQTPKHLITATGQRVTLRCSPRSGDLSVYWYQQSLDQGLQFLIQYYNGEERAKGNILERFSAQQFPDLHSELNLSSLELGDSALYFCASSALAASSYNEQFFGPGTRLTVL.

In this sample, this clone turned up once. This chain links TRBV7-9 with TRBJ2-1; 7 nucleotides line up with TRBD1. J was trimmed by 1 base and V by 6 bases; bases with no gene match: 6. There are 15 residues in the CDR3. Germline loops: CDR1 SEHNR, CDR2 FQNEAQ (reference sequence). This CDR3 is CASSLGGPSYNEQFF. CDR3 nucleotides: TGTGCCAGCAGTCTAGGGGGCCCGTCCTACAATGAGCAGTTCTTC.

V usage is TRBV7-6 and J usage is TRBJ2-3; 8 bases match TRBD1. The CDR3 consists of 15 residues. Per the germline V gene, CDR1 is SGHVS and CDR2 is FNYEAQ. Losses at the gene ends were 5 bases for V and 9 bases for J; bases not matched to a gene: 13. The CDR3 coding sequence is TGTGCCAGCAGCCCGAATGCAGGGGGCGCGGGGACGCAGTATTTT. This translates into CASSPNAGGAGTQYF.

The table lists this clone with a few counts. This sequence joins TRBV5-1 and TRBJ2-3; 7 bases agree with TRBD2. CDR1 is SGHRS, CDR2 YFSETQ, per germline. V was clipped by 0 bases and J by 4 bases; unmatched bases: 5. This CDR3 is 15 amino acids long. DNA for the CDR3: TGCGCCAGCAGCTTGGATGGCGGGGGATCAGATACGCAGTATTTT. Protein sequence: CASSLDGGGSDTQYF.

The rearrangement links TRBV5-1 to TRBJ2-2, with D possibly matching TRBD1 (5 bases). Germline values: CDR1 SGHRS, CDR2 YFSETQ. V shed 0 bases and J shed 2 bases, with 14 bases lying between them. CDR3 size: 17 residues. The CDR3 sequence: CASSLGQIIPNTGELFF. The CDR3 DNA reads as TGCGCCAGCAGCTTGGGACAGATAATCCCCAACACCGGGGAGCTGTTTTTT.

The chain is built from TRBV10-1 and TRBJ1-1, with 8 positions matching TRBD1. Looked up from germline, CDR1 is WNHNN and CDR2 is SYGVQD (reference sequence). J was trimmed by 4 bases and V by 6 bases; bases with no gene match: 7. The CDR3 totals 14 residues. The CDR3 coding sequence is TGCGCCAGCAGCGCGGACAGGGTGGGCACTGAAGCTTTCTTT. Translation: CASSADRVGTEAFF.

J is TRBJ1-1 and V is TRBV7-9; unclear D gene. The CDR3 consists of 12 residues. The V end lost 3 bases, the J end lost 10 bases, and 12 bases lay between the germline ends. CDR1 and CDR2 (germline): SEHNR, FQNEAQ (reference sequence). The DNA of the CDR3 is TGTGCCAGCAGCTTGACCGCGGTTGGAGCTTTCTTT. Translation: CASSLTAVGAFF.

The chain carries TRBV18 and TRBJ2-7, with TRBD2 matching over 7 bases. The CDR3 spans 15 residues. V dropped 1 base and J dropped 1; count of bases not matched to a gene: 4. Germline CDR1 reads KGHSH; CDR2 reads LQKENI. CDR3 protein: CASSPLGGSSYEQYF. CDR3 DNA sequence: TGTGCCAGCTCACCACTGGGAGGGTCATCCTACGAGCAGTACTTC.